Presented here are 5 T cell receptor beta chains from one specimen sequenced in a study of OX40 agonist ivuxolimab in advanced cancers. Clones were read by immunoSEQ multiplex PCR, and TCRdb kept only the in-frame ones, dropping some. This table holds tens of thousands of clones, nearly 90% found once. The sequencing used CD4+ or CD8+ T cells sorted from blood, collected in a trial of the OX40 agonist ivuxolimab. Every receptor here comes from an adult with an advanced solid tumor such as melanoma, head and neck, liver or kidney cancer.

The chain has TRBV11-2 and TRBJ1-4; TRBD1 aligns across 8 bases. After removal of 6 bases from V and 7 bases from J, the junction contained 10 bases not matched to a gene. Germline V gene lookup returns CDR1 SGHAT and CDR2 FQNNGV. The CDR3 spans 15 residues. CDR3 nucleotides: TGTGCCAGCAGTCAAGGACAGGGAGAGGGTGAAAAACTGTTTTTT. As protein: CASSQGQGEGEKLFF.

The V and J genes are TRBV1 and TRBJ1-4; TRBD1, the D gene given by the table, was not confirmed from the DNA. TRBV1 is an annotated pseudogene. This CDR3 spans 18 amino acids. As DNA, the CDR3 is TGCACCAGCAACCCGGGACAGGGGGGACTGACTTCGAATGAAAAACTGTTTTTT. It codes for CTSNPGQGGLTSNEKLFF.

V usage is TRBV9 and J usage is TRBJ2-1, with TRBD2 as a possible D gene (6 bases). V gave up 0 bases and J gave up 5 bases, with 18 bases separating them. Germline values: CDR1 SGDLS, CDR2 YYNGEE. The CDR3 spans 17 residues. The CDR3 here is CASSVASGDLADNEQFF. DNA for the CDR3: TGTGCCAGCAGCGTAGCTTCGGGGGATCTTGCGGACAATGAGCAGTTCTTC.

The count of this clone is one. The chain employs TRBV9 and TRBJ1-6, with D perhaps matching TRBD1 (5 bases). The V gene's germline CDR1 is SGDLS and CDR2 YYNGEE. The V gene lost 0 bases and the J gene lost 6 bases, with 13 bases spanning the gap. The CDR3 spans 16 residues. CDR3 in DNA: TGTGCCAGCAGCGTAGCCCCAGGGTGGGGTAATTCACCCCTCCACTTT. Amino acids: CASSVAPGWGNSPLHF.

This chain connects TRBV19 to TRBJ1-3; D is possibly TRBD1 (6 bases). Germline values: CDR1 LNHDA, CDR2 SQIVND (reference sequence). The CDR3 spans 16 residues. Trimming stripped 6 bases from V and 0 bases from J, with 15 bases between. The CDR3 region has the DNA TGTGCCAGTAGCATTCGAAGGGGGGCCTCTGGAAACACCATATATTTT. Encoded protein: CASSIRRGASGNTIYF.